The 8 T cell receptor beta chains presented below share a single source sample, sequenced in a study of OX40 agonist ivuxolimab in advanced cancers. The method was the immunoSEQ multiplex PCR assay. TCRdb holds this immuneACCESS table with in-frame rearrangements only. Some clones are missing; in checked studies, unresolved V genes explain under half, and the rest has no known cause. This sample is represented by around 83,000 clones; more than 80% of them were singletons. In total, the top ten clones hold 1.5% to 2% of the sample. The sample was CD4+ or CD8+ T cells sorted from blood, taken in a trial of the OX40 agonist ivuxolimab. These receptors all come from an adult with an advanced solid tumor such as melanoma, head and neck, liver or kidney cancer.

The chain recombines TRBV28 with TRBJ2-7; 11 nucleotides agree with TRBD2. Per the germline V gene, CDR1 is MDHEN and CDR2 is SYDVKM. V was pared by 5 bases and J by 4 bases, with 4 bases of the junction left unmatched. This CDR3 region has 14 residues. CDR3 protein: CASSPTSGSYEQYF. CDR3 coding DNA: TGTGCCAGCAGTCCTACTAGCGGGAGTTACGAGCAGTACTTC.

The chain combines TRBV5-1 with TRBJ1-4; TRBD1 might be the D (5 bases). V was clipped by 1 base and J by 0 bases, with 13 bases between them. The length of the CDR3 is 17 residues. CDR1 and CDR2 from the germline V gene are SGHRS and YFSETQ. The DNA for the CDR3 is TGCGCCAGCAGCTTGTGGGGGGTTGAGGCAACTAATGAAAAACTGTTTTTT. This sequence encodes CASSLWGVEATNEKLFF.

The DNA of the CDR3 is TGCATCGGGGGGGGCGACTATGGCTACACCTTC. Protein: CIGGGDYGYTF. The chain employs TRBV29-1 and TRBJ1-2, with a tentative D call TRBD1 (6 bases). CDR1 is SQVTM, CDR2 ANQGSEA, per germline. The CDR3 contains 11 residues.

The chain uses TRBV30 and TRBJ1-1; D unresolved. Trimming pared 1 base from V and 0 bases from J, leaving 12 bases between. Germline V gives CDR1 GTSNPN, CDR2 SVGIG (reference sequence). The CDR3 covers 15 residues. The CDR3 loop is CAWSAQTLMNTEAFF. The CDR3 DNA is TGTGCCTGGAGTGCGCAGACACTCATGAACACTGAAGCTTTCTTT.

The J gene is TRBJ1-1, the V gene TRBV5-1, with TRBD1 matching 8 bases. The CDR3 is 15 amino acids. Looked up from germline, CDR1 is SGHRS and CDR2 is YFSETQ. V trimming: 4 bases; J trimming: 2 bases; junction bases outside the gene matches: 7. The CDR3 sequence is CASSQTGTGNTEAFF. For the CDR3, the DNA is TGCGCCAGCAGCCAGACCGGGACAGGCAACACTGAAGCTTTCTTT.

The genes are TRBV10-3 and TRBJ2-5, with TRBD2 matching over 7 bases. V shed 1 base, J shed 3 bases, and the junction held 2 bases outside the gene matches. Germline V lookup: CDR1 ENHRY, CDR2 SYGVKD. The CDR3 covers 14 residues. The CDR3 region is CAISEWGGKETQYF. CDR3 nucleotide sequence: TGTGCCATCAGTGAGTGGGGGGGGAAAGAGACCCAGTACTTC.

The genes are TRBV19 and TRBJ1-1; no clear D. The CDR3 length is 13 residues. The V end was cut by 5 bases, the J end by 8 bases, with 15 bases between. Germline V CDR1 and CDR2: LNHDA, SQIVND (reference sequence). CDR3 amino acids: CASSPDLFSEAFF. DNA of the CDR3: TGTGCCAGTAGTCCGGACCTCTTTTCCGAAGCTTTCTTT.

The rearrangement joins TRBV7-2 to TRBJ2-7; no clear D. Per the germline V gene, CDR1 is SGHTA and CDR2 is FQGNSA. The length of the CDR3 is 18 residues. V lost 0 bases and J 0 bases, leaving 18 bases between the germline ends. The CDR3 loop is CASSLAQALGSSSYEQYF. The CDR3 coding sequence is TGTGCCAGCAGCTTAGCGCAGGCCCTTGGTTCATCCTCCTACGAGCAGTACTTC.